The following is a T cell receptor beta chain sequence with its context. This clonotype has just a few counts. Its antigen has not been determined. Qualities for individual bases were not recorded, and no much larger clone is one base off. This specimen's treatment or condition label, per the study, means: approximately nine-day PBMC culture with coronavirus spike peptide pools or control peptides (ViraFEST assay). To expand antigen-specific T cells with peptide pools and then pick out the expanded clonotypes through TCR sequencing, the study relied on the ViraFEST assay. The convalescent patients' positive SARS-CoV-2 PCR tests were from March to December 2020, which was before the Alpha, Beta and Delta variants emerged in the United States. Each well held roughly 2.2 million PBMCs cultured in IMDM containing about 5% human AB serum and around 10 IU/ml IL-2, with 10 ug/ml peptide pools added. On days 3 and 7, half of the culture medium was replaced with fresh IL-2-containing medium. Once the cells had been in culture for roughly 11 days, the EasySep CD4+ T cell isolation kit was used to isolate CD4+ T cells by negative selection. Ficoll-Paque Plus gradient centrifugation was used to isolate PBMCs from whole blood, and the isolated PBMCs were then either used fresh or cryopreserved at -140C. Culture conditions were generally each tested in triplicate wells.

Based on the germline V gene (reference sequence), the CDR1 and CDR2 sequences are DFQATT and SNEGSKA. The CDR3 measures 13 amino acids from cysteine to phenylalanine. Just CDR3 DNA is preserved here, 39 bases in frame from base 1. The V end loses 3 bases and the J end loses 13 bases, and a stretch of 21 bases separates them. This record belongs to a study of vaccination and CD4 T cells after COVID-19 (dated by TCRdb to between 2021 and 2022). Regarding the research as a whole: SARS-CoV-2 positivity had been established in the convalescent patients by nasal swab PCR, and mild disease was recorded in about 9 of these patients and severe disease in one. The convalescent cohort comprised six males and four females, including two Hispanic individuals, seven Caucasians, two Asians and one multiracial person. Each participant got two doses of either the Pfizer-BioNTech BNT162b2 vaccine (n=8) or the Moderna mRNA-1273 vaccine (n=2). Post-COVID blood samples from convalescent patients were collected a median of around 100 days after diagnosis, with a range of roughly 35 to 170 days. The time from the second vaccine dose to post-vaccine blood sampling had a median of around 72 days and ranged from roughly 13 to 241 days. Overlapping spike peptide pools from SARS-CoV-2 and from the common cold coronaviruses HCoV-NL63, HCoV-OC43 and HCoV-229E were used as culture stimuli. Control cultures received a CEFX viral epitope pool as the positive control, an HIV-1 Nef peptide pool as the negative control, or no peptide. In ten to eleven COVID-19 convalescent patients and 4 infection-naive healthy vaccine recipients, the spike-specific CD4+ TCR repertoire before mRNA vaccination was compared with the repertoire after mRNA vaccination.

The paper as a whole reports these results and caveats: The median number of SARS-CoV-2-reactive clonotypes rose from 20 to 25 after infection to roughly 40 after vaccination, but the change was not significant. In convalescent patients, a median roughly 85% of post-vaccine SARS-CoV-2-reactive clones were detected only after vaccination, suggesting vaccine-specific priming. In convalescent patients, nearly all vaccine-specific clones (304 of 307) were found to be mono-reactive for SARS-CoV-2 spike rather than cross-reactive with common cold coronaviruses. Only a relatively small number of convalescent patients were included in the study, and early timepoints following natural infection were not analyzed.

Libraries were constructed by PCR. DNA from cultured CD4+ T cells was subjected to TCR sequencing with the Oncomine TCR Beta short-read assay at the Johns Hopkins FTIC core. Genomic DNA was extracted from the cultured CD4+ T cells with the QIAamp micro DNA kit. Oncomine TCR Beta libraries from cultured CD4+ T cells were pooled with unique dual indexes and sequenced on an Illumina iSeq 100. As for the authors' bioinformatics: Non-productive sequences were removed, and CDR3s that did not start with C, did not end with F or W, or were shorter than 7 amino acids were discarded. The MANAFEST web application was used to identify antigen-specific clonotypes by comparing peptide-stimulated wells against reference wells and other culture wells. To be called positive, a clone needed an FDR below 0.05, an odds ratio above 5, and a productive frequency above 0.1% in at least two of three replicate wells. A clonotype was classed as cross-reactive if the clonotype showed significant expansion both in SARS-CoV-2 spike wells and in at least one common cold coronavirus spike condition. Using R version 3.6.1, CDR3 homology was evaluated through Levenshtein distances (stringdist) along with unrooted phylogenetic trees (ape). TCRdb reanalyzed the raw reads on its own, using fastp at Q25 for trimming and MiXCR for clone calling, and kept in-frame beta chains. Every entry covers one CDR3 protein and lists the most common genes and DNA from its rows. TCRdb, rather than the study authors, made the V and J calls. The sample data list more than 20,000 distinct CDR3 sequences, and about 40% of these were observed just once. Clones ranked in the top ten supply approximately 7.5% of the sample.

The chain is encoded by TRBV20-1 joined to TRBJ1-1; a confident D gene designation cannot be given. Specimen: CD4+ T cells from blood, cultured in vitro. This sequence originates from a human donor who had recovered from COVID-19. The DNA sequence is TGCAGTGCTAGGGAACCTTTAGGGAATGTGGGTTTCTTT. Its amino acids are CSAREPLGNVGFF.